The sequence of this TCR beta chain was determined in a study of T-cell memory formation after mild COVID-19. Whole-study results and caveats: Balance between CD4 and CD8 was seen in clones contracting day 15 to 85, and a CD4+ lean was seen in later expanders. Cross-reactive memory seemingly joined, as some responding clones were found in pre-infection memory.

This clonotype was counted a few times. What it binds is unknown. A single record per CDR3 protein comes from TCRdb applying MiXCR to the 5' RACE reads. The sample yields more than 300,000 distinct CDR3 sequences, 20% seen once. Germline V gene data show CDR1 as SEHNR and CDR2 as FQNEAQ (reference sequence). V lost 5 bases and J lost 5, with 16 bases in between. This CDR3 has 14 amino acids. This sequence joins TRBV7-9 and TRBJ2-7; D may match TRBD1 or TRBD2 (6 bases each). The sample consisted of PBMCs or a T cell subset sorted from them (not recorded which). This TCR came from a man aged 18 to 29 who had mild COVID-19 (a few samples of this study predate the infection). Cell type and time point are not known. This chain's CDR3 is CASSLGHGGDEQYF. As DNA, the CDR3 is TGTGCCAGCAGCCTGGGACACGGGGGCGACGAGCAGTACTTC.